Included here is one T cell receptor beta chain sequence, with context. The antigen is not known. Compared with germline, one end of the junction differs, possibly owing to a read error. Treatment noted: oral pan-JAK inhibitor, 5-10 mg twice daily. Lesional scalp tissue (obtained by punch biopsy) and peripheral blood were collected from alopecia areata patients. CDR3 length: 15 residues. Germline V gene lookup returns CDR1 SEHNR and CDR2 FQNEAQ (reference sequence). Isolated RNA was reverse transcribed into cDNA used as the sequencing template. TCRdb keeps only in-frame clones here, not all; method: immunoSEQ multiplex PCR. This table holds around 150,000 clones, roughly 82% found once. This entry belongs to a study of CD8+ T cells in alopecia areata. General study results and limits: Patients showed less clear TCR sequence sharing than mice, possibly partly because of HLA diversity. Tofacitinib significantly lowered scalp clonality and expanded CD8+ clones among the top 100.

Source: CD8+ T cells sorted from blood, taken at week 4, from a patient treated with tofacitinib. The sequence was collected from a human donor with alopecia areata. The V call is TRBV7-9, the J call TRBJ1-1; D not certain. CDR3 residues: CASSGARTGNAEAFF. As DNA, the CDR3 is TGTGCCAGCAGCGGAGCCCGGACGGGGAACGCTGAAGCTTTCTTT.